The source of this T cell receptor beta chain is a study of identical twins. Findings of the study overall: In cord blood, abundant beta clonotypes had fewer insertions; memory showed no trend.

In this sample, this clonotype turned up a few times. The antigen remains unidentified. CDR1 is KGHSH, CDR2 LQKENI, per germline. Germline trimming cut 3 bases from V and 4 bases from J; bases unmatched to any gene: 6. The length of the CDR3 is 16 residues. Template switching added a universal primer binding site, and final cDNA carried unique molecular identifiers. TCRdb passed the 5' RACE reads through MiXCR, listing each CDR3 protein once. The table lists 500,000 to 650,000 distinct CDR3 sequences, under 8.5% of them singletons. These same data were also listed under a study on yellow fever vaccine responses in identical twins. That study reports: Twins' vaccine T cell response reportedly gave the appearance of partial convergence and partial personalization.

V and J are TRBV18 and TRBJ2-1; 10 positions agree with TRBD1. Sequenced material: PBMCs. This receptor was identified in a woman between 18 and 29 years old in good health. The CDR3 here is CASSPEDRGLYNEQFF. Written as DNA, the CDR3 is TGTGCCAGCTCACCGGAGGACAGGGGGTTATACAATGAGCAGTTCTTC.